A single sample is the source of the 5 T cell receptor beta chains below, sequenced in a study of blood T cell repertoires in COVID-19. Data came from immunoSEQ multiplex PCR; TCRdb stores just in-frame clones and leaves some out. This sample yields 180,000 or so clones, of which approximately 84% are seen a single time; 4% to 5% belongs to the top ten. Material for sequencing was peripheral blood. All receptors come from an elderly woman with acute or convalescent COVID-19.

The chain combines TRBV30 with TRBJ1-4, with D tentatively TRBD1 (5 bases). The germline V and J ends were trimmed by 0 bases and 3 bases, with 23 bases remaining between them. This CDR3 spans 19 amino acids. Looked up from germline, CDR1 is GTSNPN and CDR2 is SVGIG (reference sequence). CDR3 region: CAWSVRVAGPPAANEKLFF. The CDR3 DNA reads TGTGCCTGGAGTGTACGGGTCGCAGGGCCCCCTGCCGCTAATGAAAAACTGTTTTTT.

The J gene is TRBJ1-1, the V gene TRBV6-6; D gene ambiguous. Trimming removed 6 bases from V and 3 bases from J, with 14 bases in between. Germline V gene lookup returns CDR1 MNHNY and CDR2 SVGAGI (reference sequence). The CDR3 length is 14 residues. CDR3 loop: CASSSAWGDTEAFF. CDR3 DNA: TGTGCCAGCAGCTCGGCCTGGGGAGACACTGAAGCTTTCTTT.

This clone has just one count. The chain uses TRBV18 and TRBJ2-7, with D maybe TRBD2 (6 bases). V lost 5 bases to trimming and J lost 4 bases, with 27 bases between them. Germline loops: CDR1 KGHSH, CDR2 LQKENI. The CDR3 length is 18 residues. The CDR3 DNA reads TGTGCCAGCTCAACGCTAGCGACAGCTTTACCACCGATGTACGAGCAGTACTTC. Amino acid sequence: CASSTLATALPPMYEQYF.

J is TRBJ1-4 and V is TRBV5-1, with D maybe TRBD1 (6 bases). The CDR3 contains 14 residues. Looked up from germline, CDR1 is SGHRS and CDR2 is YFSETQ. Trimming stripped 3 bases from V and 7 bases from J, with 13 bases between. The CDR3 DNA follows: TGCGCCAGCAGCTCCAACAGGGAGGGTGAAAAACTGTTTTTT. This translates into CASSSNREGEKLFF.

Concerning this clone itself: A read error may produce the germline difference seen at one junction end. V gene TRBV7-7 combines with J gene TRBJ1-1; D perhaps matches TRBD1 (5 bases). Germline V gives CDR1 SSHAT, CDR2 FNYEAQ (reference sequence). The CDR3 is made up of 16 amino acids. DNA of the CDR3: TGTGCTAGCAGCTTGGAGGGGTCAGGGCTGGAAACTGAAGCTTTCTTT. Translated, it gives CASSLEGSGLETEAFF. Drawing the rest from reference TRBV7-7 and TRBJ1-1, the complete variable domain is GAGVSQSPRYKVTKRGQDVTLRCDPISSHATLYWYQQALGQGPEFLTYFNYEAQPDKSGLPSDRFSAERPEGSISTLTIQRTEQRDSAMYRCASSLEGSGLETEAFFGQGTRLTVV.